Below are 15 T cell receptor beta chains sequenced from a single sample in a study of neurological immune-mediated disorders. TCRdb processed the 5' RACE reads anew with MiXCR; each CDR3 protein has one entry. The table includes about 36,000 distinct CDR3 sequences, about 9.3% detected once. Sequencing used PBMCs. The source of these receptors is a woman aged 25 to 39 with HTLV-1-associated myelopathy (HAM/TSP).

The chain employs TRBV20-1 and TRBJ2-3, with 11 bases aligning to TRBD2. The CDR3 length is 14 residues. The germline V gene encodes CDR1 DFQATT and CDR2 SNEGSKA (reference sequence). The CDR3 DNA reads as TGCAGCCCAAAACTAGCGGGGGCGACAGATACGCAGTATTTT. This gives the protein CSPKLAGATDTQYF.

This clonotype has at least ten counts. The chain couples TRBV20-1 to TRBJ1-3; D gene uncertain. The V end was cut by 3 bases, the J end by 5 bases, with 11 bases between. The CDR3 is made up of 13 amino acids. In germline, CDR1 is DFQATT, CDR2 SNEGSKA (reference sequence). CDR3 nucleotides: TGCAGTGCTAGCGGGCCTCCGAGAAACACCATATATTTT. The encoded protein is CSASGPPRNTIYF.

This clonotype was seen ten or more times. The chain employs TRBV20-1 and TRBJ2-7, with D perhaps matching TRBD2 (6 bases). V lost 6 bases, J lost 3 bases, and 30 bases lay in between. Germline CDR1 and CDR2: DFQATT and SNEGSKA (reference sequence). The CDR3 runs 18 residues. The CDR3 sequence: CSAYGAGSQSGDGYEQYF. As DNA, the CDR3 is TGCAGTGCCTACGGGGCCGGGAGCCAAAGCGGTGATGGCTACGAGCAGTACTTC.

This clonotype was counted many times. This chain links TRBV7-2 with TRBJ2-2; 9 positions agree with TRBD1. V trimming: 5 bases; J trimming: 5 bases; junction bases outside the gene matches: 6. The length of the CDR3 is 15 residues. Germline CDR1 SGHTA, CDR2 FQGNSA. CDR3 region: CASSPRDRETGELFF. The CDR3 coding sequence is TGTGCCAGCAGCCCGAGGGACAGGGAAACCGGGGAGCTGTTTTTT. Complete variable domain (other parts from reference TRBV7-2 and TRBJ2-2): GAGVSQSPSNKVTEKGKDVELRCDPISGHTALYWYRQSLGQGLEFLIYFQGNSAPDKSGLPSDRFSAERTGGSVSTLTIQRTQQEDSAVYLCASSPRDRETGELFFGEGSRLTVL.

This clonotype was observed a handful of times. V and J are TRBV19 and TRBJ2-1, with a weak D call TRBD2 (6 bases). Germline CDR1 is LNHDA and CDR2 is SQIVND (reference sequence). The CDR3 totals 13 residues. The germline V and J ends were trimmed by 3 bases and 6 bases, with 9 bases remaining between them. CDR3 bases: TGTGCCAGTAGTATCTCTAGCGTCAATGAGCAGTTCTTC. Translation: CASSISSVNEQFF.

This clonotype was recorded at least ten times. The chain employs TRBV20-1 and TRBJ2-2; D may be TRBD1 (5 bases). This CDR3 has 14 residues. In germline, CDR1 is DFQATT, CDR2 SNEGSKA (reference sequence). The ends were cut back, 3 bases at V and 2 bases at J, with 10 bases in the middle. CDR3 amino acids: CSASDSVNTGELFF. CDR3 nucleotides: TGCAGTGCTAGTGACAGCGTAAACACCGGGGAGCTGTTTTTT.

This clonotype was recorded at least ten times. The CDR3 sequence: CASSFPPDGQNINQPQHF. CDR3 DNA: TGTGCCAGCAGTTTCCCCCCGGATGGACAGAATATCAATCAGCCCCAGCATTTT. The rearrangement links TRBV28 to TRBJ1-5; possible D gene TRBD1, 6 bases. Trimming took off 3 bases at V and 3 bases at J, with 21 bases between the two ends. The length of the CDR3 is 18 residues. Germline values: CDR1 MDHEN, CDR2 SYDVKM.

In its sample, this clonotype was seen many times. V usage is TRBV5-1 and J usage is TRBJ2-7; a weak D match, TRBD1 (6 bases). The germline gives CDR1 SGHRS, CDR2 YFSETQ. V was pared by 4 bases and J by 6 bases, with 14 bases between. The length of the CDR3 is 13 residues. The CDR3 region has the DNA TGCGCCAGCAGCCTAGGACAGTTCGGCGAGCAGTACTTC. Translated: CASSLGQFGEQYF.

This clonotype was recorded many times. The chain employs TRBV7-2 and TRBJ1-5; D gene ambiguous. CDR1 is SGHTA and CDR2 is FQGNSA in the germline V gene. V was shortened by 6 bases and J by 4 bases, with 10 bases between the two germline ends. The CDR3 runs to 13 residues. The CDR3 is CASSPDLNQPQHF. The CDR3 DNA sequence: TGTGCCAGCAGTCCAGACTTAAATCAGCCCCAGCATTTT.

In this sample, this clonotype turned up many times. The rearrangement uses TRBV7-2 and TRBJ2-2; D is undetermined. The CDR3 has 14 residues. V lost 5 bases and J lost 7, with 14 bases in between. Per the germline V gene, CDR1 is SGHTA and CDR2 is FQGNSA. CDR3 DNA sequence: TGTGCCAGCAGCCCCGAGTCTAGTCTCGGGGAGCTGTTTTTT. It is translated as CASSPESSLGELFF.

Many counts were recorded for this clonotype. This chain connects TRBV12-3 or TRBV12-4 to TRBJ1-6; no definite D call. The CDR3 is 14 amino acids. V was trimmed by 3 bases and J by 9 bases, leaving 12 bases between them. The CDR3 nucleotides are TGTGCCAGCAGTTTTTCGGGGATGGGTTCACCCCTCCACTTT. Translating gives CASSFSGMGSPLHF.

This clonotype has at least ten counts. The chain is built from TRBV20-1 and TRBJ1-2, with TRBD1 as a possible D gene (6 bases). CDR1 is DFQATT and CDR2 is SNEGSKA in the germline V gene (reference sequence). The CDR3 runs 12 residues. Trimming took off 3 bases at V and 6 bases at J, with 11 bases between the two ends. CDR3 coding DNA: TGCAGTGCTAGTGACAGGCTCGATGGCTACACCTTC. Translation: CSASDRLDGYTF.

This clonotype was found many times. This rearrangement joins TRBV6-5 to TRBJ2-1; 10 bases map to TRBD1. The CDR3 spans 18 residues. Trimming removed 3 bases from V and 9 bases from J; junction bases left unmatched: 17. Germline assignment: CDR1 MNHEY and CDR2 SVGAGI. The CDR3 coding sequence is TGTGCCAGCAGTTATTCCCCCCCCGGGACAGGGGCGAGGGGTGAGCAGTTCTTC. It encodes CASSYSPPGTGARGEQFF.

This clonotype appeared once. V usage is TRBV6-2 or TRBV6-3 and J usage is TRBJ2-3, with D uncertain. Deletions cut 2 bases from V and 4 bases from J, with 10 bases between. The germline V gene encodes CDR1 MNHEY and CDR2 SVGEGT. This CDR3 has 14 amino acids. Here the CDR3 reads CASSYPGVSDTQYF. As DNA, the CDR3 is TGTGCCAGCAGTTACCCGGGTGTTTCAGATACGCAGTATTTT.

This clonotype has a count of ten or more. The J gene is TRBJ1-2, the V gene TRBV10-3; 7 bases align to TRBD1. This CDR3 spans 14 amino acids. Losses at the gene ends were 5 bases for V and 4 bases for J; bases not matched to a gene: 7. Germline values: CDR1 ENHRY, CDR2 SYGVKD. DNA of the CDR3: TGTGCCATCAGTCTTGGAGGGGGCGTCTATGGCTACACCTTC. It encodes CAISLGGGVYGYTF.